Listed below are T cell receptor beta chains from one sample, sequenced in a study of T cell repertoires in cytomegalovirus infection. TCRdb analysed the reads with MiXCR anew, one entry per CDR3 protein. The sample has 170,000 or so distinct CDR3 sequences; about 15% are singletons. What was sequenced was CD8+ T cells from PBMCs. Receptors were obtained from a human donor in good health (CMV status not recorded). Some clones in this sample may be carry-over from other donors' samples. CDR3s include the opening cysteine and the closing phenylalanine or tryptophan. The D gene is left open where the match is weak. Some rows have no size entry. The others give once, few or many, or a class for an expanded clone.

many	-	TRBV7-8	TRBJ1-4	CASSPHGPRSPEEKLFF	TGTGCCAGCAGCCCCCACGGCCCGAGGTCCCCCGAGGAAAAACTGTTTTTT
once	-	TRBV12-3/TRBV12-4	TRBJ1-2	CASSFVHRTDGYTF	TGTGCCAGCAGTTTTGTGCACAGGACCGATGGCTACACCTTC
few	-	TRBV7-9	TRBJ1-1	CASSQDSWAAFF	TGTGCCAGCAGTCAAGACAGTTGGGCTGCTTTCTTT
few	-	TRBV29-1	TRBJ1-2	CSADGSRGGYTF	TGCAGCGCCGACGGCAGTCGGGGTGGCTACACCTTC
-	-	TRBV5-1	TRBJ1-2	CASSPDGANGYTF	TGCGCCAGCAGCCCGGACGGAGCGAACGGCTACACCTTC
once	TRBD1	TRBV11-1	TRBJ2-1	CASSSPYRDREIPSSYNEQFF	TGTGCCAGCAGCTCTCCTTACCGGGACAGGGAGATCCCCAGCTCCTACAATGAGCAGTTCTTC
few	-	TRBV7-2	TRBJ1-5	CASSLNGIGVNQPQHF	TGTGCCAGCAGCTTAAATGGGATTGGGGTAAATCAGCCCCAGCATTTT
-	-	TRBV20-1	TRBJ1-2	CSARADSDGYTF	TGCAGTGCTCGCGCCGACAGTGATGGCTACACCTTC
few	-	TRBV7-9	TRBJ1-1	CASSSKDKYTEAFF	TGTGCCAGCAGCTCCAAGGACAAGTACACTGAAGCTTTCTTT
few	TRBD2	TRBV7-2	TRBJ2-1	CASSPRLAGYLNEQFF	TGTGCCAGCAGCCCACGACTAGCGGGGTATCTCAATGAGCAGTTCTTC
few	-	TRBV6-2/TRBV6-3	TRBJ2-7	CASSYTGALEQYF	TGTGCCAGCAGTTATACGGGCGCCCTCGAGCAGTACTTC
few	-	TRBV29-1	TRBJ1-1	CSVDGGNTEAFF	TGCAGCGTTGACGGGGGGAACACTGAAGCTTTCTTT
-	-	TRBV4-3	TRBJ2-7	CASSPNVGGTLYEQYF	TGCGCCAGCAGCCCCAATGTAGGAGGGACGTTATACGAGCAGTACTTC
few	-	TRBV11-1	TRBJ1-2	CASSLTGATFYYGYTF	TGTGCCAGCAGCTTAACAGGCGCGACGTTCTACTATGGCTACACCTTC
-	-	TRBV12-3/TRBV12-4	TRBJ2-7	CASRSEGNSYEQYF	TGTGCCAGCAGGTCCGAGGGGAACTCCTACGAGCAGTACTTC
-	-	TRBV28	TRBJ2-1	CASSLWAEYNEQFF	TGTGCCAGCAGTTTATGGGCAGAATACAATGAGCAGTTCTTC
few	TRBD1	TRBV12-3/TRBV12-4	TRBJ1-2	CASSSWTGDPYGYTF	TGTGCCAGCAGTTCATGGACAGGGGATCCCTATGGCTACACCTTC
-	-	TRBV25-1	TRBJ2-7	CASSDSLGGGLEQYF	TGTGCCAGCAGTGATTCACTGGGGGGGGGGCTAGAGCAGTACTTC
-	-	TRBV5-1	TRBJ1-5	CASSLDGVHRGNQPQHF	TGCGCCAGCAGCTTGGATGGGGTTCACAGGGGCAATCAGCCCCAGCATTTT
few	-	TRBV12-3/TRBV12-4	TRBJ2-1	CASSLSPYNEQFF	TGTGCCAGCAGTTTAAGCCCGTACAATGAGCAGTTCTTC
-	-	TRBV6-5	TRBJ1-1	CASRLGGGTEAFF	TGTGCCAGCAGACTCGGGGGGGGCACTGAAGCTTTCTTT
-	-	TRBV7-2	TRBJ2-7	CASSSWRDYEQYF	TGTGCCAGCAGCTCCTGGAGGGATTACGAGCAGTACTTC
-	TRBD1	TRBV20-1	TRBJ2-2	CSAREQGSAGELFF	TGCAGTGCTAGAGAACAGGGGTCGGCCGGGGAGCTGTTTTTT
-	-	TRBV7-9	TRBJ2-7	CASAMAGPFSYEQYF	TGTGCCAGCGCAATGGCGGGTCCCTTCTCCTACGAGCAGTACTTC
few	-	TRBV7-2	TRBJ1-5	CASSLAPGIEPQHF	TGTGCCAGCAGCTTAGCGCCAGGGATAGAGCCCCAGCATTTT
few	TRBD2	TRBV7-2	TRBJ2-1	CASSFPSGGADNEQFF	TGTGCCAGCAGCTTTCCTAGCGGGGGGGCGGACAATGAGCAGTTCTTC
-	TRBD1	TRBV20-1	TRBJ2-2	CSVGQGAGTGELFF	TGCAGTGTCGGACAGGGGGCGGGCACCGGGGAGCTGTTTTTT
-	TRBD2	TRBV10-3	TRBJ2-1	CAIRLRLAGGNNEQFF	TGTGCCATCAGACTTCGACTAGCGGGGGGAAACAATGAGCAGTTCTTC
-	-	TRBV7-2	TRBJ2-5	CASSLAAGRRETQYF	TGTGCCAGCAGCTTAGCGGCAGGGAGAAGAGAGACCCAGTACTTC
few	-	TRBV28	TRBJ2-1	CASSFVTVNEQFF	TGTGCCAGCAGTTTCGTAACGGTAAATGAGCAGTTCTTC
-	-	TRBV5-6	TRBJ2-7	CASSEGVGSYEQYF	TGTGCCAGCAGCGAGGGGGTCGGTTCCTACGAGCAGTACTTC
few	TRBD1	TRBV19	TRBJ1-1	CASQDRVVVTEAFF	TGTGCCAGCCAGGACAGGGTAGTCGTCACTGAAGCTTTCTTT
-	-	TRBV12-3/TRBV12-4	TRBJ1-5	CASNLGGPDQPQHF	TGTGCCAGCAACCTTGGGGGCCCGGATCAGCCCCAGCATTTT
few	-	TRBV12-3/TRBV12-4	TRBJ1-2	CASSLTLYGYTF	TGTGCCAGCAGTTTGACACTCTATGGCTACACCTTC
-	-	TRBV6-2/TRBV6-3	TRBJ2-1	CASSYPGRGRSNEQFF	TGTGCCAGCAGTTACCCCGGCAGGGGCCGGTCCAATGAGCAGTTCTTC
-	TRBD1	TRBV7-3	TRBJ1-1	CASSLEPTGVINEAFF	TGTGCCAGCAGCTTAGAGCCGACAGGGGTCATTAATGAAGCTTTCTTT
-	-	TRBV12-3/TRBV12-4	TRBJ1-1	CASSPTPDGYTEAFF	TGTGCCAGCAGTCCTACGCCCGACGGCTACACTGAAGCTTTCTTT
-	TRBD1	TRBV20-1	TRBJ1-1	CSGKLQGIAEAFF	TGCAGTGGCAAGCTACAGGGGATCGCTGAAGCTTTCTTT
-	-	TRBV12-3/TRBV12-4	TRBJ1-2	CASSHPDSYGYTF	TGTGCCAGCAGCCACCCCGACAGCTATGGCTACACCTTC
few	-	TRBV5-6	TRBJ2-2	CASQNEGGPTGELFF	TGTGCCAGCCAAAATGAGGGGGGACCTACCGGGGAGCTGTTTTTT
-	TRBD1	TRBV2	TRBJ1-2	CASSGVVGQGSYGYTF	TGTGCCAGCAGTGGAGTAGTAGGACAGGGATCCTATGGCTACACCTTC
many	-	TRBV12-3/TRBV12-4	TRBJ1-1	CASSLGRTEAFF	TGTGCCAGCAGTTTAGGGAGGACTGAAGCTTTCTTT